Given below is one T cell receptor beta chain in context. Its antigen is currently unknown. The V segment lost 0 bases and the J segment 3 bases; nucleotides outside the gene matches: 5. Germline loops: CDR1 KGHSH, CDR2 LQKENI. The CDR3 runs 17 residues. The data originate from a study of a mutant IDH1 vaccine in newly diagnosed glioma. Time point given: week 35, safety follow-up. With topical imiquimod, each dose of the vaccine consisted of 300 ug of mutant IDH1 20-mer peptide. Repertoires were generated with immunoSEQ multiplex PCR, while TCRdb's copy carries only in-frame clones and drops some. This sample has 30,000 to 40,000 clones; 80% occur once, and the top ten carry roughly 3.2%.

The sample consisted of PBMCs, taken from a glioma patient whose treatment included an IDH1 peptide vaccine. The rearrangement links TRBV18 to TRBJ1-4; 9 bases align to TRBD1. This clonotype originated in a man aged 40-49 years with glioma. Some clones in this sample may be carry-over from other donors' samples. CDR3 in amino acids: CASSPPNRGLSNEKLFF. The CDR3 region has the DNA TGTGCCAGCTCACCACCGAACAGGGGGCTTTCTAATGAAAAACTGTTTTTT.